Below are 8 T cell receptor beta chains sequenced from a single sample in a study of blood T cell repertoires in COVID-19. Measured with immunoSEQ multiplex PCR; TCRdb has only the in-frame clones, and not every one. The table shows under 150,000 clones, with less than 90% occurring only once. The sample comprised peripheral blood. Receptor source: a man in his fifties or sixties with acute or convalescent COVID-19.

The CDR3 is CASRSHYNREAPDTQYF. The CDR3 DNA follows: TGTGCAAGTCGCTCACACTATAATCGGGAGGCCCCAGATACGCAGTATTTT. The V gene is TRBV12-2, the J gene TRBJ2-3; TRBD2 is the table's D call and was not checked against the DNA. TRBV12-2 is described as a pseudogene. CDR3 length: 17 residues.

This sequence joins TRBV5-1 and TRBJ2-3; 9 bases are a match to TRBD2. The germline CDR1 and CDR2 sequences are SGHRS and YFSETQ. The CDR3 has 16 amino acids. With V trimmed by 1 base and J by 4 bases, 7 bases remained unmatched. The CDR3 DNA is TGCGCCAGCAGCTTGACCTTAGCGGGAGATCCAGATACGCAGTATTTT. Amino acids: CASSLTLAGDPDTQYF.

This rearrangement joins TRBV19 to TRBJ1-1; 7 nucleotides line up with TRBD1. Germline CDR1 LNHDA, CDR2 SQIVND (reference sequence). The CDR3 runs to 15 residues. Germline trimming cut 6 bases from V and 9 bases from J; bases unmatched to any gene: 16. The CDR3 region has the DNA TGTGCCAGTAGCCGGGACAGCGAAACACTCATGAAAGCTTTCTTT. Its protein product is CASSRDSETLMKAFF.

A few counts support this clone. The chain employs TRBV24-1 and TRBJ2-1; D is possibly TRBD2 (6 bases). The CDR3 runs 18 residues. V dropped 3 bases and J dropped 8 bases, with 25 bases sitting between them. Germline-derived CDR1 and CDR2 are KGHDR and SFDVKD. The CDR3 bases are TGTGCCACCAGTGATACCCACCTATCACTAGCCAGATTGGATGAGCAGTTCTTC. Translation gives CATSDTHLSLARLDEQFF.

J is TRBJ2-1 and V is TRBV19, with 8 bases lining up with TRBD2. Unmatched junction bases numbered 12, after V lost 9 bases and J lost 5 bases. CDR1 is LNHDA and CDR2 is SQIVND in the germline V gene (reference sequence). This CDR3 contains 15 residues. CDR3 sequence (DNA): TGTGCCAGCAAAAACGGGAGGGCCATCCACAATGAGCAGTTCTTC. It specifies CASKNGRAIHNEQFF.

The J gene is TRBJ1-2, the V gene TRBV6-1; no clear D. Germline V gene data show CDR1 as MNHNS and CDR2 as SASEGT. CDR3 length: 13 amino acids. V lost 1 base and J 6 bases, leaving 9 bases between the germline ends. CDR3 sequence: CASSEGGRDGYTF. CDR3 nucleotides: TGTGCCAGCAGTGAAGGAGGGAGGGATGGCTACACCTTC.

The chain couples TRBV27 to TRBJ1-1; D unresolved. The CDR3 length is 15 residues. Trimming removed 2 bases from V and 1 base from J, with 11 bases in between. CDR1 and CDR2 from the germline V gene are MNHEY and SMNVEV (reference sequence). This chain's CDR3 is CASSLQGLGNTEAFF. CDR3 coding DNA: TGTGCCAGCAGTTTACAAGGACTGGGGAACACTGAAGCTTTCTTT.

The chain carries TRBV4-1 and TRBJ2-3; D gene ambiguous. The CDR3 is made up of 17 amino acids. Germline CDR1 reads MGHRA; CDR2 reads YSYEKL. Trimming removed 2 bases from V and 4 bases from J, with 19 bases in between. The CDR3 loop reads CASSQSRDFISSDTQYF. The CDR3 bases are TGCGCCAGCAGCCAATCGCGCGATTTTATTTCCTCAGATACGCAGTATTTT.